The entry below gives a single TCR beta chain sequence along with its context. Its antigen is currently unknown. An end of the junction does not agree with germline; a read error may underlie this. This sample is part of a study of cytomegalovirus exposure and HLA in healthy donors. General study points: Reportedly, HLA-A and HLA-B alleles of most subjects were accurately predicted from TCR beta. A later analysis reported that several of the most significant clusters appeared to be linked to common viral pathogens, among them Epstein-Barr virus. Indistinguishable V segments such as TRBV6-2 and TRBV6-3 were excluded. Among the sequence variants, a highly shared cluster was likely an artifact of sequencing.

Vbeta (60) and Jbeta (13) primers were used in the PCR. TCRdb keeps only in-frame clones here, not all; method: immunoSEQ multiplex PCR. The sample contains about 140,000 clones, roughly 73% of which appear only once. The CDR3 extends over 15 amino acids. Looked up from germline, CDR1 is SSHAT and CDR2 is FNYEAQ (reference sequence). The chain combines TRBV7-7 with TRBJ1-3, with D perhaps matching TRBD1 (6 bases). Material for sequencing was PBMCs. The clonotype originates from a human donor in good health. CDR3 region: CASSLAQGSGNTIYF. Written as DNA, the CDR3 is TGTGCTAGCAGCTTAGCGCAGGGGTCTGGAAACACCATATATTTT. The whole variable domain, remainder taken from reference TRBV7-7 and TRBJ1-3, is GAGVSQSPRYKVTKRGQDVTLRCDPISSHATLYWYQQALGQGPEFLTYFNYEAQPDKSGLPSDRFSAERPEGSISTLTIQRTEQRDSAMYRCASSLAQGSGNTIYFGEGSWLTVV.